The 30 T cell receptor beta chains below were found in one sample sequenced in a study of blood T cell repertoires in COVID-19. Clones were read by immunoSEQ multiplex PCR, and TCRdb kept only the in-frame ones, dropping some. The profile shows about 82,000 clones, about 80% of them singletons. Input material: peripheral blood. These receptors were taken from a woman in her forties with active or convalescent COVID-19.

V and J are TRBV27 and TRBJ1-5; D is possibly TRBD1 (5 bases). Per the germline V gene, CDR1 is MNHEY and CDR2 is SMNVEV (reference sequence). CDR3 length equals 16 residues. With 6 bases removed from V and 1 base from J, the gap between germline ends came to 16 bases. The CDR3, as DNA: TGTGCCAGCAGCCTGGGATTGGGGGGGAGCAATCAGCCCCAGCATTTT. Amino acids: CASSLGLGGSNQPQHF.

This sequence joins TRBV7-8 and TRBJ2-7, with a possible D match to TRBD2 (5 bases). The CDR3 loop spans 14 amino acids. With 1 base removed from V and 5 bases from J, the gap between germline ends came to 12 bases. Germline loops: CDR1 SGHVS, CDR2 FQNEAQ. The CDR3 DNA reads TGTGCCAGCAGCTTAGTCGGGGAACGGGACGAGCAGTACTTC. Translating it yields CASSLVGERDEQYF. Complete variable domain (other parts from reference TRBV7-8 and TRBJ2-7): GAGVSQSPRYKVAKRGQDVALRCDPISGHVSLFWYQQALGQGPEFLTYFQNEAQLDKSGLPSDRFFAERPEGSVSTLKIQRTQQEDSAVYLCASSLVGERDEQYFGPGTRLTVT.

The sample holds one count of this clone. The CDR3 DNA is TGTGCCAGCTCGGCGCGGGGGACTAATGAAAAACTGTTTTTT. Protein sequence: CASSARGTNEKLFF. This chain uses TRBV18 with TRBJ1-4, with a weak D call TRBD1 (5 bases). The germline V gene has CDR1 KGHSH and CDR2 LQKENI. The CDR3 consists of 14 residues. The V end was cut by 6 bases, the J end by 2 bases, with 10 bases between.

V gene TRBV19 combines with J gene TRBJ2-2, with TRBD2 matching 12 bases. V shed 10 bases and J 4 bases; nucleotides not matched to a gene: 16. Germline V lookup: CDR1 LNHDA, CDR2 SQIVND (reference sequence). This CDR3 is 18 amino acids long. The CDR3 reads CATRLAGVGFEGTGELFF. CDR3 sequence (DNA): TGTGCCACCCGACTAGCGGGGGTGGGCTTCGAGGGCACCGGGGAGCTGTTTTTT.

The chain links TRBV7-9 to TRBJ1-2; 10 bases line up with TRBD1. V shed 5 bases and J 6 bases; nucleotides not matched to a gene: 12. Germline V lookup: CDR1 SEHNR, CDR2 FQNEAQ (reference sequence). The CDR3 runs 16 residues. CDR3 protein: CASSPMYGQGEDGYTF. The CDR3 DNA sequence: TGTGCCAGCAGCCCTATGTACGGACAGGGGGAGGATGGCTACACCTTC.

A few counts support this clone. The chain is built from TRBV4-3 and TRBJ2-2; weak D call: TRBD1 (6 bases). The germline V and J ends were trimmed by 4 bases and 6 bases, with 15 bases remaining between them. This CDR3 is built from 15 residues. The germline gives CDR1 LGHNA, CDR2 YSLEER. CDR3 sequence: CASSPQGRVAGELFF. The CDR3 nucleotides read TGCGCCAGCAGCCCACAGGGACGGGTGGCCGGGGAGCTGTTTTTT.

The J gene is TRBJ1-5, the V gene TRBV15, with D tentatively TRBD1 (6 bases). Germline V CDR1 and CDR2: LNHNV, YYDKDF (reference sequence). With 4 bases removed from V and 2 bases from J, the gap between germline ends came to 18 bases. The CDR3 length is 17 residues. The CDR3 DNA follows: TGTGCCACCAGCACCACATTCCAACAGGGTGGCAATCAGCCCCAGCATTTT. The encoded protein is CATSTTFQQGGNQPQHF.

The chain employs TRBV9 and TRBJ2-5; D gene unclear. CDR1 is SGDLS and CDR2 is YYNGEE in the germline V gene. This CDR3 is built from 14 residues. V lost 0 bases to trimming and J lost 3 bases, with 9 bases between them. The CDR3 reads CASSVATQKETQYF. The CDR3 coding sequence is TGTGCCAGCAGCGTAGCGACACAGAAAGAGACCCAGTACTTC.

The chain links TRBV7-2 to TRBJ2-3; no firm D call. Trimming shortened V by 5 bases and J by 0 bases, and 9 bases separated the two germline ends. This CDR3 is built from 14 residues. The germline V gene has CDR1 SGHTA and CDR2 FQGNSA. The CDR3, as DNA: TGTGCCAGCAGCGCGACGACTAGCACAGATACGCAGTATTTT. Translated: CASSATTSTDTQYF.

This clone was observed a handful of times. The chain couples TRBV28 to TRBJ2-6, with D perhaps TRBD1 (5 bases). This CDR3 has 14 residues. With 6 bases removed from V and 4 bases from J, the gap between germline ends came to 10 bases. CDR1 and CDR2 (germline): MDHEN, SYDVKM. In nucleotides, the CDR3 is TGTGCCAGCAGCAGGGTGGACGGGGCCAACGTCCTGACTTTC. Its translation: CASSRVDGANVLTF.

The CDR3: CATSAGGGDTQYF. CDR3 nucleotide sequence: TGTGCCACCAGTGCAGGGGGCGGAGATACGCAGTATTTT. The J gene is TRBJ2-3, the V gene TRBV24-1; 8 bases agree with TRBD1. Germline V gene sequence: CDR1 KGHDR, CDR2 SFDVKD. The CDR3 runs to 13 residues. The V segment lost 5 bases and the J segment 5 bases; nucleotides outside the gene matches: 2.

CDR3 DNA sequence: TGTGCCAGCTCACCAACGGACAGCTCCTATAATTCACCCCTCCACTTT. Translation gives CASSPTDSSYNSPLHF. The chain joins TRBV18 to TRBJ1-6; D is possibly TRBD1 (6 bases). The V end was cut by 2 bases, the J end by 0 bases, with 8 bases between. The CDR3 loop spans 16 amino acids. Germline values: CDR1 KGHSH, CDR2 LQKENI.

The gene calls are TRBV6-4 and TRBJ1-6; D is perhaps TRBD1 (6 bases). V was shortened by 0 bases and J by 5 bases, with 14 bases between the two germline ends. This CDR3 is 17 amino acids long. The germline gives CDR1 MRHNA, CDR2 SNTAGT. CDR3 sequence reads: CASSDSSADSNNSPLHF. The CDR3 nucleotides read TGTGCCAGCAGTGACTCGAGTGCGGACAGTAATAATTCACCCCTCCACTTT.

The chain is built from TRBV27 and TRBJ1-2, with a tentative D call TRBD1 (5 bases). V was pared by 2 bases and J by 4 bases, with 17 bases between. The CDR3 sequence is 16 residues long. Germline CDR1 reads MNHEY; CDR2 reads SMNVEV (reference sequence). DNA of the CDR3: TGTGCCAGCAGTTTACAACGGCAGGGCTTTTTCTATGGCTACACCTTC. Its translation is CASSLQRQGFFYGYTF.

J is TRBJ1-2 and V is TRBV10-3, with TRBD1 identical over 7 bases. This CDR3 is built from 14 residues. V lost 8 bases and J lost 3; bases outside the gene matches: 9. Germline V gene sequence: CDR1 ENHRY, CDR2 SYGVKD. CDR3 region: CAIQPSTGYYGYTF. CDR3 bases: TGTGCCATCCAACCCTCGACAGGGTACTATGGCTACACCTTC.

This chain joins TRBV12-3 or TRBV12-4 and TRBJ2-7; no definite D call. Between the trimmed V and J ends, which lost 2 bases and 4 bases, there was a span of 6 bases. The CDR3 sequence is 12 residues long. CDR3 residues: CASSLFGYEQYF. For the CDR3, the DNA is TGTGCCAGCAGTTTATTCGGGTACGAGCAGTACTTC.

The genes are TRBV5-6 and TRBJ2-3; D unresolved. Germline values: CDR1 SGHDT, CDR2 YYEEEE. CDR3 length: 14 amino acids. Trimming took off 6 bases at V and 2 bases at J, with 13 bases between the two ends. As DNA, the CDR3 is TGTGCCAGCACCGTGACTTATATCACAGATACGCAGTATTTT. Amino acids: CASTVTYITDTQYF.

The chain uses TRBV28 and TRBJ1-6; D uncertain. CDR1 is MDHEN, CDR2 SYDVKM, per germline. This CDR3 has 15 residues. V was trimmed by 4 bases and J by 0 bases, leaving 7 bases between them. The CDR3 here is CASSSPGSYNSPLHF. The CDR3 DNA sequence: TGTGCCAGCAGTTCACCCGGCTCCTATAATTCACCCCTCCACTTT.

This clone was detected only once. The V gene is TRBV27, the J gene TRBJ1-4; 7 bases match TRBD1. This CDR3 comprises 14 residues. Germline assignment: CDR1 MNHEY and CDR2 SMNVEV (reference sequence). V dropped 5 bases and J dropped 7; count of bases not matched to a gene: 7. CDR3 nucleotides: TGTGCCAGCAGTCGGAGGGGGCGATTTGAAAAACTGTTTTTT. It translates to CASSRRGRFEKLFF.

V usage is TRBV20-1 and J usage is TRBJ2-5; TRBD2 agrees at 7 bases. The V gene's germline CDR1 is DFQATT and CDR2 SNEGSKA (reference sequence). Losses at the gene ends were 5 bases for V and 4 bases for J; bases not matched to a gene: 1. The CDR3 covers 11 residues. The CDR3 DNA follows: TGCAGTGCTTGGACTAGAGAGACCCAGTACTTC. Residues: CSAWTRETQYF.

The chain employs TRBV7-2 and TRBJ2-5; 13 bases are shared with TRBD2. The germline CDR1 and CDR2 sequences are SGHTA and FQGNSA. The ends lost 3 bases at V and 0 bases at J; junction bases unmatched: 4. The CDR3 has 17 amino acids. CDR3 residues: CASSLGLAGRYQETQYF. The CDR3 DNA reads TGTGCCAGCAGCTTGGGACTAGCGGGACGTTACCAAGAGACCCAGTACTTC.

The V and J genes are TRBV28 and TRBJ1-2; TRBD1 agrees at 10 bases. Germline V gene data show CDR1 as MDHEN and CDR2 as SYDVKM. The V gene end was trimmed by 5 bases and the J gene end by 8 bases; junction bases not matched to a gene: 8. The CDR3 sequence is 14 residues long. CDR3 residues: CASSGDRGLYGYTF. The CDR3 bases are TGTGCCAGCAGTGGAGACAGGGGGCTGTACGGCTACACCTTC.

The chain employs TRBV6-2 or TRBV6-3 and TRBJ2-7, with 7 bases fitting TRBD1. The ends lost 6 bases at V and 5 bases at J; junction bases unmatched: 13. The CDR3 contains 15 residues. Germline V gene sequence: CDR1 MNHEY, CDR2 SVGEGT. The CDR3 nucleotides read TGTGCCAGCAGCAAGCCTCCTTCACAGGGGAACGAGCAGTACTTC. Translated, it gives CASSKPPSQGNEQYF.

This clone was seen a few times. V usage is TRBV24-1 and J usage is TRBJ2-7, with D possibly TRBD1 on 5 matching bases. This CDR3 is built from 13 residues. Germline CDR1 reads KGHDR; CDR2 reads SFDVKD. The V gene lost 6 bases and the J gene lost 3 bases, with 11 bases spanning the gap. CDR3 sequence (DNA): TGTGCCACCAGTCAGGGTGTTTACTACGAGCAGTACTTC. Translation gives CATSQGVYYEQYF.

The V gene is TRBV9, the J gene TRBJ2-5; 14 bases match TRBD2. Germline loops: CDR1 SGDLS, CDR2 YYNGEE. The CDR3 length is 16 residues. The V segment lost 3 bases and the J segment 5 bases; nucleotides outside the gene matches: 6. CDR3 DNA sequence: TGTGCCAGCAGCGCGACTAGCGGGGGGGGCGGGGAGACCCAGTACTTC. Protein: CASSATSGGGGETQYF.

The chain is built from TRBV5-1 and TRBJ1-2; D might be TRBD1 (5 bases). Trimming stripped 4 bases from V and 2 bases from J, with 12 bases between. This CDR3 region has 14 residues. Germline lookup yields CDR1 SGHRS and CDR2 YFSETQ. Here the CDR3 DNA reads TGCGCCAGCAGCGGGGGGTATTTAAACTATGGCTACACCTTC. This sequence encodes CASSGGYLNYGYTF. The entire variable domain, with the rest obtained from reference TRBV5-1 and TRBJ1-2, is as follows: KAGVTQTPRYLIKTRGQQVTLSCSPISGHRSVSWYQQTPGQGLQFLFEYFSETQRNKGNFPGRFSGRQFSNSRSEMNVSTLELGDSALYLCASSGGYLNYGYTFGSGTRLTVV.

Written as DNA, the CDR3 is TGTGCCAGTAGTATAGTCGTCGGACAGCAGCCCCAGCATTTT. Translated: CASSIVVGQQPQHF. This chain joins TRBV19 and TRBJ1-5; possibly TRBD1 for D (6 bases). The V end lost 1 base, the J end lost 7 bases, and 11 bases lay between the germline ends. The CDR3 sequence is 14 residues long. Germline-derived CDR1 and CDR2 are LNHDA and SQIVND (reference sequence).

This rearrangement joins TRBV9 to TRBJ2-7, with 7 bases lining up with TRBD1. The CDR3 loop spans 14 amino acids. CDR1 is SGDLS, CDR2 YYNGEE, per germline. J was trimmed by 6 bases and V by 0 bases; bases with no gene match: 6. The CDR3 nucleotides are TGTGCCAGCAGCGTAGGGACAGGATTTGGCGAGCAGTACTTC. Its translation is CASSVGTGFGEQYF.

The CDR3 is CASSETVQETQYF. CDR3 DNA sequence: TGTGCCAGCAGTGAGACAGTCCAAGAGACCCAGTACTTC. V and J are TRBV2 and TRBJ2-5; D possibly corresponds to TRBD1 (5 bases). In germline, CDR1 is SNHLY, CDR2 FYNNEI. V shed 3 bases and J shed 1 base, with 6 bases lying between them. CDR3 length: 13 amino acids.

This clone was recorded only once. The chain joins TRBV7-2 to TRBJ2-5; TRBD1 is a possible D gene (6 bases). CDR3 length: 16 residues. Germline-derived CDR1 and CDR2 are SGHTA and FQGNSA. V was clipped by 2 bases and J by 4 bases, with 17 bases between them. CDR3 sequence: CASSLSTGMGPETQYF. The CDR3 DNA follows: TGTGCCAGCAGCTTAAGCACAGGGATGGGGCCAGAGACCCAGTACTTC.